This entry features one T cell receptor beta chain sequence. The specificity of this receptor is unknown. No much larger clone exists at a distance of one base, and base qualities are not known. The CDR3 regions of human TCRbeta chains were subjected to immunosequencing. The original pipeline was this. Repertoire TCRs were checked for matches against a reference library of SARS-CoV-2-specific TCRs that had been generated using the MIRA antigen-specificity platform. Breadth was defined as the fraction of unique TCRs that were SARS-CoV-2-associated, and depth was defined as the fraction of total T cells that were SARS-CoV-2-associated. Each spike-specific TCR was assigned to its reactive spike region and to a CD4 or CD8 class using the MIRA data. Log10-transformed breadth and depth values were compared by one-way ANOVA with Sidak's multiple comparisons tests. Not all clones reach the TCRdb copy of this immuneACCESS table, which keeps in-frame sequences only. Checked studies attribute under half of the gap to unresolved V genes and leave the rest unexplained. That table furnishes V, J and clone size, whereas the DNA furnished D and trimming. The sample records 200,000 to 250,000 clones, 85% to 95% of which are singletons. Around 1% of the sample rests with the top ten.

The sample originates from a study of T cell responses to AZD1222 COVID-19 vaccine (dated by TCRdb to the early 2020s). Looking at the study overall: TCR sequencing covered 233 trial participants: 200 to 210 given two doses of AZD1222 and 26 given two doses of MenACWY control vaccine. Enrollment into the trials was organized by age into subgroups of 18-55, 56-69 and 70-plus years, and those subgroups contained roughly 140, 27 and 60 TCR-sequenced participants, respectively.

Study-wide conclusions, independent of this receptor: Participants were mostly white British, with more females than males. The authors suggested clonal diversity may have been underestimated. The 56-69-year group was small, and its depth increase did not reach significance, likely because of low power. The whole spike protein was spanned by vaccine-associated CD4 TCRs, and dominant responses were seen in regions 160-218 and 743-854. A significant rise in spike-specific TCR breadth and depth was observed after two AZD1222 doses relative to day 0 and relative to MenACWY recipients. Conclusions about previously exposed vaccinees are limited because only five to seven AZD1222 recipients were SARS-CoV-2 seropositive at baseline. Epitopes outside the regions mutated in the B.1.351 and B.1.1.7 variants were reportedly recognized by nearly half of the unique spike-specific TCRs. Because no day 14 peak-response samples were available, repertoires were characterized only after the peak T cell response.

The sample's time point, from its label and the paper: baseline before first vaccination. Read against the paper, the sample's treatment or condition label means: meningococcal conjugate vaccine given as trial control. Vaccinee samples came from UK trials COV001 and COV002, including a single-blind randomized controlled phase 2/3 trial of AZD1222 (ChAdOx1 nCoV-19) in healthy adults. For TCRbeta chain sequencing, PBMC samples from trial participants were taken at day 0 and at day 28 after the second dose. From a lookup of the germline V gene, CDR1 and CDR2 are SGHTS and YDEGEE. The CDR3 has 16 amino acids, counting the end cysteine and phenylalanine. The CDR3 DNA has 48 bases and is translated from base 1. V loses 4 bases at its end and J loses 7 bases; junction bases beyond the gene matches: 10.

The sample consisted of peripheral blood, taken on day 0 of MenACWY control vaccination. This TCR derives from an adult in good health. The V and J segments used are TRBV5-8 and TRBJ1-6, with 8 bases matching TRBD1. The DNA reads as follows: TGTGCCAGCAGCCGACCCAGGGGGCAGAGAAATTCACCCCTCCACTTT. Its protein is CASSRPRGQRNSPLHF.